This passage covers 26 T cell receptor beta chains from one sample sequenced in a study of T cells after yellow fever vaccination. MiXCR was run by TCRdb on the 5' RACE reads, yielding one entry per CDR3 protein. The table has under 700,000 distinct CDR3 sequences, roughly a sixth seen once; the top ten hold around 16%. The specimen comprised PBMCs, sampled around 5 days after the first yellow fever vaccination. The receptors here all came from a man in his late teens or twenties who received the YFV17D yellow fever vaccine.

This clonotype came up a few times. CDR3 residues: CASSPPGVGLDEQFF. The CDR3, as DNA: TGTGCCAGCAGTCCACCTGGTGTGGGCCTGGATGAGCAGTTCTTC. The rearrangement links TRBV7-9 to TRBJ2-1; D gene uncertain. Germline V CDR1 and CDR2: SEHNR, FQNEAQ (reference sequence). Trimming took off 6 bases at V and 8 bases at J, with 20 bases between the two ends. The CDR3 consists of 15 residues.

The V call is TRBV12-3 or TRBV12-4, the J call TRBJ2-7; TRBD1 aligns across 9 bases. J was trimmed by 5 bases and V by 5 bases; bases with no gene match: 10. This CDR3 is 15 amino acids long. CDR3 sequence (DNA): TGTGCCAGCAGTACATCGACAGGGGGGTTCAACGAGCAGTACTTC. Translated, it gives CASSTSTGGFNEQYF.

The sample holds a few counts of this clonotype. The chain couples TRBV5-8 to TRBJ2-7, with D possibly TRBD2 on 5 matching bases. CDR3 size: 13 residues. The germline V and J ends were trimmed by 1 base and 8 bases, with 13 bases remaining between them. In germline, CDR1 is SGHTS, CDR2 YDEGEE. The CDR3 DNA reads TGTGCCAGCAGCTTGTCGGACTCGAGAAAGCAGTACTTC. This sequence encodes CASSLSDSRKQYF.

This clonotype has just a few counts. V usage is TRBV6-5 and J usage is TRBJ1-1; D unclear. Trimming removed 4 bases from V and 1 base from J, with 10 bases in between. Germline V lookup: CDR1 MNHEY, CDR2 SVGAGI. This CDR3 is built from 14 residues. The CDR3 DNA reads as TGTGCCAGCAGTTCCCTGTCTGGGAACACTGAAGCTTTCTTT. It translates to CASSSLSGNTEAFF.

The chain links TRBV29-1 to TRBJ2-6, with a weak D call TRBD2 (5 bases). The V end was cut by 5 bases, the J end by 1 base, with 6 bases between. This CDR3 is 13 amino acids long. Germline assignment: CDR1 SQVTM and CDR2 ANQGSEA. CDR3 residues: CSVWTSGANVLTF. CDR3 coding DNA: TGCAGCGTTTGGACTTCTGGGGCCAACGTCCTGACTTTC.

This clonotype was counted between two and nine times. The chain is built from TRBV10-3 and TRBJ2-7; D could derive from TRBD1 or TRBD2 (7 bases each). The CDR3 is 14 residues long. Germline lookup yields CDR1 ENHRY and CDR2 SYGVKD. V lost 3 bases to trimming and J lost 6 bases, with 15 bases between them. This CDR3 reads CAISEGRGQGEQYV. For the CDR3, the DNA is TGTGCCATCAGTGAAGGGAGGGGGCAGGGCGAGCAGTACGTC.

This clonotype was counted a few times. The CDR3 nucleotides read TGTGCCAGCAGCAAAAAGGGGGGGACGGATCCCTACGAGCAGTACGTC. It translates to CASSKKGGTDPYEQYV. The chain is built from TRBV21-1 and TRBJ2-7; TRBD1, as called in the table, went unchecked against the DNA. TRBV21-1 is a pseudogene locus. CDR3 length: 16 residues.

The rearrangement links TRBV4-1 to TRBJ2-1, with D perhaps matching TRBD1 (6 bases). CDR1 is MGHRA, CDR2 YSYEKL, per germline. The V gene lost 5 bases and the J gene lost 9 bases, with 14 bases spanning the gap. This CDR3 is built from 13 residues. CDR3 protein: CASSGTGFGEQFF. The CDR3 DNA reads TGCGCCAGCAGCGGAACAGGGTTTGGTGAGCAGTTCTTC.

This clonotype was detected many times. The rearrangement links TRBV20-1 to TRBJ2-1; no clear D. V lost 0 bases and J lost 8, with 8 bases in between. The CDR3 spans 12 residues. Germline CDR1 and CDR2: DFQATT and SNEGSKA (reference sequence). The CDR3: CSARDVADEQFF. Written as DNA, the CDR3 is TGCAGTGCTAGAGATGTGGCGGATGAGCAGTTCTTC.

This clonotype was seen a few times. The chain links TRBV29-1 to TRBJ2-1; 7 bases line up with TRBD2. CDR1 and CDR2 from the germline V gene are SQVTM and ANQGSEA. Trimming took 7 bases from V and 8 from J; bases not matched to a gene: 14. The CDR3 runs to 14 residues. CDR3 protein: CSARRGGGADEQFF. In nucleotides, the CDR3 is TGCAGCGCCAGGAGGGGCGGGGGAGCCGATGAGCAGTTCTTC.

The chain combines TRBV5-6 with TRBJ2-7; D remains unclear. The CDR3 spans 12 residues. Germline loops: CDR1 SGHDT, CDR2 YYEEEE. Trimming took off 4 bases at V and 5 bases at J, with 10 bases between the two ends. CDR3 DNA: TGTGCCAGCAGCCCCGGGCTGGACGAGCAGTACTTC. This codes for CASSPGLDEQYF.

This clonotype came up many times. This chain uses TRBV12-3 or TRBV12-4 with TRBJ2-3; 7 bases are shared with TRBD2. With 11 bases clipped from V and 5 bases from J, the junction kept 10 bases outside the gene matches. This CDR3 is 13 amino acids long. In DNA, the CDR3 is TGTGCCTCCTCAGCGGGGCTATTAGATACGCAGTATTTT. This sequence encodes CASSAGLLDTQYF.

This chain joins TRBV7-2 and TRBJ1-1; 11 nucleotides align to TRBD1. Germline CDR1 is SGHTA and CDR2 is FQGNSA. CDR3 length: 15 residues. After removal of 5 bases from V and 3 bases from J, the junction contained 5 bases not matched to a gene. The CDR3 sequence: CASSNRDRGDTEAFF. Written as DNA, the CDR3 is TGTGCCAGCAGCAACCGGGACAGGGGGGACACTGAAGCTTTCTTT.

The J gene is TRBJ2-7, the V gene TRBV12-3 or TRBV12-4, with a tentative D call TRBD1 (6 bases). The CDR3 length is 13 residues. V lost 3 bases to trimming and J lost 6 bases, with 12 bases between them. Here the CDR3 reads CASSFQGTGEQYF. The CDR3 region has the DNA TGTGCCAGCAGTTTTCAGGGGACCGGCGAGCAGTACTTC.

This clonotype occurred a few times. This chain connects TRBV6-2 or TRBV6-3 to TRBJ1-3; D call uncertain. Germline assignment: CDR1 MNHEY and CDR2 SVGEGT. The CDR3 has 15 residues. Trimming shortened V by 8 bases and J by 0 bases, and 14 bases separated the two germline ends. CDR3 nucleotide sequence: TGTGCCAGCGGGCGGAGGAGATCCTCTGGAAACACCATATATTTT. This gives the protein CASGRRRSSGNTIYF.

This clonotype has more than one count but fewer than ten. CDR3 amino acids: CSASGLAGTYEQYF. The CDR3 DNA reads TGCAGTGCTAGCGGACTAGCGGGGACCTACGAGCAGTACTTC. The rearrangement links TRBV20-1 to TRBJ2-7; 12 bases align to TRBD2. The J segment lost 2 bases and the V segment lost 3 bases, leaving 2 bases of the junction unmatched. This CDR3 comprises 14 residues. Germline V gene sequence: CDR1 DFQATT, CDR2 SNEGSKA (reference sequence).

The V and J genes are TRBV6-2 or TRBV6-3 and TRBJ2-1, with D maybe TRBD1 (5 bases). The germline V and J ends were trimmed by 5 bases and 8 bases, with 16 bases remaining between them. The CDR3 sequence is 14 residues long. Germline CDR1 MNHEY, CDR2 SVGEGT. CDR3 bases: TGTGCCAGCAGTAACCAGCAGGGTTGGGATGAGCAGTTCTTC. Amino acids: CASSNQQGWDEQFF.

This chain joins TRBV27 and TRBJ1-6, with a tentative D call TRBD1 (6 bases). In germline, CDR1 is MNHEY, CDR2 SMNVEV (reference sequence). The ends were cut back, 6 bases at V and 5 bases at J, with 11 bases in the middle. The CDR3 loop spans 14 amino acids. This CDR3 reads CASRHRDNNSPLHF. CDR3 DNA: TGTGCCAGCAGACACAGGGATAATAATTCACCCCTCCACTTT.

The chain recombines TRBV29-1 with TRBJ2-5; tentatively, D is TRBD1 (6 bases). The CDR3 contains 14 residues. The V gene lost 6 bases and the J gene lost 5 bases, with 19 bases spanning the gap. The V gene's germline CDR1 is SQVTM and CDR2 ANQGSEA. CDR3 nucleotide sequence: TGCAGCGTCACTCTACAGGGCCGAGGGGAGACCCAGTACTTC. This gives the protein CSVTLQGRGETQYF.

This chain connects TRBV7-9 to TRBJ1-1; tentative D call: TRBD1 (6 bases). Germline V gene data show CDR1 as SEHNR and CDR2 as FQNEAQ (reference sequence). The length of the CDR3 is 16 residues. Trimming left V 5 bases short and J 8 bases short, with 24 bases between. CDR3 sequence reads: CASSPITGQALGEAFF. The CDR3 DNA is TGTGCCAGCAGCCCTATAACGGGACAAGCGCTGGGGGAAGCTTTCTTT.

This clonotype occurred many times. The chain has TRBV6-5 and TRBJ2-5; D gene ambiguous. CDR3 length: 11 residues. The V gene lost 2 bases and the J gene lost 6 bases, with 4 bases spanning the gap. Germline CDR1 reads MNHEY; CDR2 reads SVGAGI. The CDR3 region has the DNA TGTGCCAGCAGTTACCGGAAGACCCAGTACTTC. The encoded protein is CASSYRKTQYF.

The chain recombines TRBV5-1 with TRBJ2-5; D gene unclear. The CDR3 spans 15 residues. V was cut by 4 bases and J by 0 bases, with 13 bases left in between. Germline V CDR1 and CDR2: SGHRS, YFSETQ. CDR3: CASSGAQGYQETQYF. CDR3 nucleotides: TGCGCCAGCAGCGGAGCACAAGGGTACCAAGAGACCCAGTACTTC.

This clonotype was counted at least ten times. The chain uses TRBV5-1 and TRBJ2-2; D gene uncertain. Per germline, CDR1 SGHRS and CDR2 YFSETQ. This CDR3 comprises 14 residues. Trimming pared 1 base from V and 1 base from J, leaving 5 bases between. Here the CDR3 DNA reads TGCGCCAGCAGCTTGAACGGGAACACCGGGGAGCTGTTTTTT. It encodes CASSLNGNTGELFF.

In this sample, this clonotype turned up a few times. This chain joins TRBV6-5 and TRBJ2-5; 11 positions match TRBD2. CDR1 and CDR2 from the germline V gene are MNHEY and SVGAGI. J gave up 7 bases and V 1 base, and 11 bases lay outside the gene matches. The CDR3 has 17 residues. CDR3 residues: CASSYLTSGGYTGTQYF. As DNA, the CDR3 is TGTGCCAGCAGTTACTTAACTAGCGGGGGATACACGGGGACCCAGTACTTC.

This clonotype came up many times. V gene TRBV7-6 combines with J gene TRBJ1-1; TRBD1 is a possible D gene (6 bases). Germline V gives CDR1 SGHVS, CDR2 FNYEAQ. The CDR3 covers 16 residues. V was cut by 1 base and J by 0 bases, with 12 bases left in between. The CDR3 sequence is CASSLGVTGLNTEAFF. The CDR3 bases are TGTGCCAGCAGCTTAGGGGTAACAGGGTTGAACACTGAAGCTTTCTTT. Full variable domain (missing parts from reference TRBV7-6 and TRBJ1-1): GAGVSQSPRYKVTKRGQDVALRCDPISGHVSLYWYRQALGQGPEFLTYFNYEAQQDKSGLPNDRFSAERPEGSISTLTIQRTEQRDSAMYRCASSLGVTGLNTEAFFGQGTRLTVV.

The gene calls are TRBV4-3 and TRBJ2-2; D is ambiguous. V dropped 2 bases and J dropped 0 bases, with 16 bases sitting between them. CDR1 and CDR2 (germline): LGHNA, YSLEER. The CDR3 sequence is 18 residues long. The CDR3 here is CASSQYHHYTPNTGELFF. Here the CDR3 DNA reads TGCGCCAGCAGCCAATACCACCATTACACACCGAACACCGGGGAGCTGTTTTTT.